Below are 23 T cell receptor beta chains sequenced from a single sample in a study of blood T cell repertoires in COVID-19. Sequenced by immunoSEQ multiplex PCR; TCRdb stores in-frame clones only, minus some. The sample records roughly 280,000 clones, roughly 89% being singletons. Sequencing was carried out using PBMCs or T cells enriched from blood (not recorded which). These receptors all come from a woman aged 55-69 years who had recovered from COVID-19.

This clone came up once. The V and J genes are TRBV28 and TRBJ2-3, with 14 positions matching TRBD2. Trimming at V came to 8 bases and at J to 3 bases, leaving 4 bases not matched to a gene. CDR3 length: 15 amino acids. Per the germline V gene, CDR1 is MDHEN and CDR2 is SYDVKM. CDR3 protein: CASSGLAGETDTQYF. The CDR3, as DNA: TGTGCCAGCTCGGGACTAGCGGGAGAAACAGATACGCAGTATTTT. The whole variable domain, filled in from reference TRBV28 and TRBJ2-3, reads DVKVTQSSRYLVKRTGEKVFLECVQDMDHENMFWYRQDPGLGLRLIYFSYDVKMKEKGDIPEGYSVSREKKERFSLILESASTNQTSMYLCASSGLAGETDTQYFGPGTRLTVL.

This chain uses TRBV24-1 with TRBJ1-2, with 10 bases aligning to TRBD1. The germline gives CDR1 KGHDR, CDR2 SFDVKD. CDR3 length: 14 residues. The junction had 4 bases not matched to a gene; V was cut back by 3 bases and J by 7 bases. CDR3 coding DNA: TGTGCCACCAGTGATGGGGACAGGGGAGGTGGCTACACCTTC. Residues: CATSDGDRGGGYTF.

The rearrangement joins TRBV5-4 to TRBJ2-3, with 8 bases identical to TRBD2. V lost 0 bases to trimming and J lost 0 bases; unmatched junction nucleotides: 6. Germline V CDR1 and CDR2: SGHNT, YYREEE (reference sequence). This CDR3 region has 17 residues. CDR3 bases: TGTGCCAGCAGCTTGGATCGGGGGGGCCGTAGCACAGATACGCAGTATTTT. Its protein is CASSLDRGGRSTDTQYF. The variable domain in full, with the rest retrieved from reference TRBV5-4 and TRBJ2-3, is ETGVTQSPTHLIKTRGQQVTLRCSSQSGHNTVSWYQQALGQGPQFIFQYYREEENGRGNFPPRFSGLQFPNYSSELNVNALELDDSALYLCASSLDRGGRSTDTQYFGPGTRLTVL.

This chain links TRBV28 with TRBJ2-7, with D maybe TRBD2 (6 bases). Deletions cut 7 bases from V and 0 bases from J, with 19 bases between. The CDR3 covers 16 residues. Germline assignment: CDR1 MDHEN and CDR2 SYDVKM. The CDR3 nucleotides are TGTGCCAGCACCCTGGGAGGCTCTGGGGCCTCCTACGAGCAGTACTTC. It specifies CASTLGGSGASYEQYF. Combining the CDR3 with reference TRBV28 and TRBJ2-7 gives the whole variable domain DVKVTQSSRYLVKRTGEKVFLECVQDMDHENMFWYRQDPGLGLRLIYFSYDVKMKEKGDIPEGYSVSREKKERFSLILESASTNQTSMYLCASTLGGSGASYEQYFGPGTRLTVT.

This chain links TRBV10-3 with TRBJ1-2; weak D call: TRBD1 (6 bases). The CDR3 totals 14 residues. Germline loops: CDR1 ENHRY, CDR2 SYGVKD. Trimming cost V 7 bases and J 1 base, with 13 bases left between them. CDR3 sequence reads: CAIKMTGVNYGYTF. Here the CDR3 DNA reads TGTGCCATCAAGATGACAGGTGTTAACTATGGCTACACCTTC.

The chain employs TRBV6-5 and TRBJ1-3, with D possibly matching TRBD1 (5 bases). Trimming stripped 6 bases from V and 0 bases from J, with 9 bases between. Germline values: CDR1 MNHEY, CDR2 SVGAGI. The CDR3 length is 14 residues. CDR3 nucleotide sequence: TGTGCCAGCAGCCGTGACAGCTCTGGAAACACCATATATTTT. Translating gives CASSRDSSGNTIYF.

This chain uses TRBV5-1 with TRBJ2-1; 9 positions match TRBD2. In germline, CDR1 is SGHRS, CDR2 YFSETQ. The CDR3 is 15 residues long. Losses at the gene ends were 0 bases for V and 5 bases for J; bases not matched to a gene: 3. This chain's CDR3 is CASSLVGLAHNEQFF. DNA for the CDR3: TGCGCCAGCAGCTTGGTGGGACTAGCACACAATGAGCAGTTCTTC.

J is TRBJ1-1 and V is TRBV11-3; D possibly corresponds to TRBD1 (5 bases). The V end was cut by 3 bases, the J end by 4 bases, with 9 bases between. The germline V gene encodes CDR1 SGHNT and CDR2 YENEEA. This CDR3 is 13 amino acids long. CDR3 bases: TGTGCCAGCAGCTTCGCCCAGGGCACTGAAGCTTTCTTT. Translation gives CASSFAQGTEAFF.

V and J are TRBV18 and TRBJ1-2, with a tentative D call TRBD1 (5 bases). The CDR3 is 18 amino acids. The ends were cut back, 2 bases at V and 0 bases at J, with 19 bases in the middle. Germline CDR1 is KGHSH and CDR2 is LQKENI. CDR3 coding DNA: TGTGCCAGCTCACCAACCCCTCGTGGGAGGGGATCTAACTATGGCTACACCTTC. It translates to CASSPTPRGRGSNYGYTF.

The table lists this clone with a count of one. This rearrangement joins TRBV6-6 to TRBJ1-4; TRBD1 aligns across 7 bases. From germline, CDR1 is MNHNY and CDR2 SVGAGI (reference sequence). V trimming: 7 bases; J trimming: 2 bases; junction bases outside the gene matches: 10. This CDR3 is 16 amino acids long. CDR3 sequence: CASMNGQVRTNEKLFF. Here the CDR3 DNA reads TGTGCCAGCATGAACGGACAGGTTAGGACTAATGAAAAACTGTTTTTT.

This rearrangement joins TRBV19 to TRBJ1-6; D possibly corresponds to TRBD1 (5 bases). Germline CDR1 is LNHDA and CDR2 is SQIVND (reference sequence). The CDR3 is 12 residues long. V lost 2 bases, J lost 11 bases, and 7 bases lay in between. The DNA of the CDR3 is TGTGCCAGTAGTATACGGGGGACACCCCTCCACTTT. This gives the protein CASSIRGTPLHF.

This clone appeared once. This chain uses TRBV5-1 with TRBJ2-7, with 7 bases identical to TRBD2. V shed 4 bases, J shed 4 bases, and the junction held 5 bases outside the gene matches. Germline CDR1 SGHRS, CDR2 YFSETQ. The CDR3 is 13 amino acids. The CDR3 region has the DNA TGCGCCAGCAGCGGGGGACTATCGTACGAGCAGTACTTC. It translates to CASSGGLSYEQYF.

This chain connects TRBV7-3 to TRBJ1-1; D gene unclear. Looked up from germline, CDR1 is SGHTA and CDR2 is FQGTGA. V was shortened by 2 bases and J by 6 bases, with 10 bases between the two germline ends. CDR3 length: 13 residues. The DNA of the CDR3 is TGTGCCAGCAGCTTACCTTTCCAGGCTGAAGCTTTCTTT. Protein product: CASSLPFQAEAFF. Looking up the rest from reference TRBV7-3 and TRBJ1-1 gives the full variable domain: GAGVSQTPSNKVTEKGKYVELRCDPISGHTALYWYRQSLGQGPEFLIYFQGTGAADDSGLPNDRFFAVRPEGSVSTLKIQRTERGDSAVYLCASSLPFQAEAFFGQGTRLTVV.

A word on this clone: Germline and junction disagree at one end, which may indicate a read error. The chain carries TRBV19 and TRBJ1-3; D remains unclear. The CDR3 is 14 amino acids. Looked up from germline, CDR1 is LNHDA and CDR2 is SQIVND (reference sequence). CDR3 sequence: CASSLGGSGNAIYF. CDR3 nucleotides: TGTGCCAGTAGCCTGGGAGGGTCAGGAAACGCCATATATTTT.

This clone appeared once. CDR3 residues: CASSGEQGAGGELFF. CDR3 nucleotides: TGTGCCAGCTCTGGGGAGCAGGGGGCGGGCGGGGAGCTGTTTTTT. The chain links TRBV11-2 to TRBJ2-2, with 8 bases lining up with TRBD1. Unmatched junction bases numbered 12, after V lost 8 bases and J lost 7 bases. Per the germline V gene, CDR1 is SGHAT and CDR2 is FQNNGV. The CDR3 length is 15 residues.

CDR3 DNA sequence: TGTGCCGTACACCGGGACAGCCCCACCGGGGAGCTGTTTTTT. Its translation: CAVHRDSPTGELFF. The rearrangement uses TRBV10-3 and TRBJ2-2, with TRBD1 identical over 7 bases. The CDR3 length is 14 residues. The V gene's germline CDR1 is ENHRY and CDR2 SYGVKD. The trim removed 11 bases at V and 4 bases at J, leaving 10 bases unmatched.

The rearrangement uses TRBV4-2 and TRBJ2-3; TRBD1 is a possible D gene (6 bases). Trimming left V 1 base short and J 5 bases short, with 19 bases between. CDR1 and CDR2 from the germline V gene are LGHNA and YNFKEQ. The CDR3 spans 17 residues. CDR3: CASSQVKTGEGGDTQYF. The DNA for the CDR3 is TGTGCCAGCAGCCAAGTTAAGACCGGGGAAGGGGGAGATACGCAGTATTTT.

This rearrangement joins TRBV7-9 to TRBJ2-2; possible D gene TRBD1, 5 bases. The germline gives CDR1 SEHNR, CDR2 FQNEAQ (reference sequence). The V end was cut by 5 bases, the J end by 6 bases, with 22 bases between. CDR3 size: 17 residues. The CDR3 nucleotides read TGTGCCAGCAGCACGCAAGGGGCGGCTCGAGAGGCCGGGGAGCTGTTTTTT. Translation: CASSTQGAAREAGELFF.

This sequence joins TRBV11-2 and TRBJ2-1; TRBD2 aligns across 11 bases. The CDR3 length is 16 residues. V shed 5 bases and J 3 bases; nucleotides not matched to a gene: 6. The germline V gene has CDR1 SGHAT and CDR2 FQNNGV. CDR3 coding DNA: TGTGCCAGCAGCCTGGGACTAGCGGTGAACTACAATGAGCAGTTCTTC. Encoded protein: CASSLGLAVNYNEQFF.

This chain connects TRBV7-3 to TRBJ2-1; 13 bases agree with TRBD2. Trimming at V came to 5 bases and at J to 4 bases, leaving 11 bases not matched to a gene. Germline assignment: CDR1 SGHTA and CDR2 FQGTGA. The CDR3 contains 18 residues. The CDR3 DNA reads TGTGCCAGCAGCAAAAACTCTCCGGGACTAGCGGGATACAATGAGCAGTTCTTC. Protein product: CASSKNSPGLAGYNEQFF.

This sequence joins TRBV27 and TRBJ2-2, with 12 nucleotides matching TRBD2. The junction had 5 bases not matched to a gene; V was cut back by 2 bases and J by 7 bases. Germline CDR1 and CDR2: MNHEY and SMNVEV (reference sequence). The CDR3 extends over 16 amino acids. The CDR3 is CASSLGLAGGVGELFF. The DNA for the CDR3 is TGTGCCAGCAGTTTAGGTCTAGCGGGAGGGGTCGGGGAGCTGTTTTTT.

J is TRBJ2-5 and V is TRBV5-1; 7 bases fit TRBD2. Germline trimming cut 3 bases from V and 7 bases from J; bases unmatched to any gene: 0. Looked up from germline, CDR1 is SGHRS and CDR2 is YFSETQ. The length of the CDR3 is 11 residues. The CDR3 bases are TGCGCCAGCAGCTGGGGGGGGACCCAGTACTTC. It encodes CASSWGGTQYF.

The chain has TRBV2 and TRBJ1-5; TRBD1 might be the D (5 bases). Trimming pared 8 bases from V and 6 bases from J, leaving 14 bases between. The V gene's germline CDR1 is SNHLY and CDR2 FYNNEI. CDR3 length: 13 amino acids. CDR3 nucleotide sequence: TGTGCCAGCTTGCAGGGCAAGGGTCAGCCCCAGCATTTT. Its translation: CASLQGKGQPQHF. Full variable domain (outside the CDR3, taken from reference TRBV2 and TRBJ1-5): EPEVTQTPSHQVTQMGQEVILRCVPISNHLYFYWYRQILGQKVEFLVSFYNNEISEKSEIFDDQFSVERPDGSNFTLKIRSTKLEDSAMYFCASLQGKGQPQHFGDGTRLSIL.